This entry lists 23 T cell receptor beta chains sequenced from one sample in a study of beta chain features in type 1 diabetes. All of the isolated RNA was reverse transcribed, so expressed TCRB transcripts were sequenced. Here immunoSEQ multiplex PCR was the method, and the copy in TCRdb shows in-frame clones only, minus some. The sample contains around 250,000 clones, around an eighth of which appear only once. The sample comprised naive CD4+ T cells from blood. The receptors originated from a woman between 40 and 55 years old in good health.

This clone appeared a few times. The V call is TRBV5-4, the J call TRBJ2-3; 11 bases agree with TRBD2. Germline-derived CDR1 and CDR2 are SGHNT and YYREEE (reference sequence). Trimming removed 0 bases from V and 0 bases from J; junction bases left unmatched: 0. The CDR3 spans 16 residues. The CDR3 nucleotides read TGTGCCAGCAGCTTGGGACTAGCGGGGAGCACAGATACGCAGTATTTT. This encodes CASSLGLAGSTDTQYF.

The V and J genes are TRBV28 and TRBJ2-2; TRBD1 is a possible D gene (6 bases). Germline CDR1 MDHEN, CDR2 SYDVKM. This CDR3 has 15 amino acids. Trimming stripped 7 bases from V and 4 bases from J, with 16 bases between. CDR3 loop: CASMGRGDVTGELFF. As DNA, the CDR3 is TGTGCCAGCATGGGCAGGGGAGATGTCACCGGGGAGCTGTTTTTT.

V usage is TRBV6-5 and J usage is TRBJ2-1, with 7 bases identical to TRBD2. This CDR3 has 12 residues. V gave up 0 bases and J gave up 13 bases; unmatched junction bases: 3. Germline CDR1 is MNHEY and CDR2 is SVGAGI. For the CDR3, the DNA is TGTGCCAGCAGTTACTCGGGGGGGGGTCAGTTCTTC. Translation gives CASSYSGGGQFF.

The rearrangement links TRBV27 to TRBJ1-1, with 8 bases that match TRBD1. The ends lost 5 bases at V and 3 bases at J; junction bases unmatched: 5. Per germline, CDR1 MNHEY and CDR2 SMNVEV (reference sequence). The CDR3 extends over 14 amino acids. The CDR3 reads CASSQRQGHTEAFF. CDR3 sequence (DNA): TGTGCCAGCAGTCAAAGACAGGGGCACACTGAAGCTTTCTTT.

This chain joins TRBV11-2 and TRBJ2-2; TRBD2 might be the D (6 bases). The CDR3 is 14 residues long. The V gene's germline CDR1 is SGHAT and CDR2 FQNNGV. Trimming pared 5 bases from V and 3 bases from J, leaving 10 bases between. CDR3: CASSPGTYTGELFF. In DNA form, the CDR3 reads TGTGCCAGCAGCCCCGGGACTTACACCGGGGAGCTGTTTTTT.

This clone has just a few counts. The rearrangement links TRBV29-1 to TRBJ1-3; D is uncertain. The V and J ends lost 4 bases and 0 bases respectively, with 10 bases between them. This CDR3 has 14 amino acids. Germline-derived CDR1 and CDR2 are SQVTM and ANQGSEA. The CDR3 sequence: CSVGVGSSGNTIYF. The CDR3 bases are TGCAGCGTTGGTGTCGGGAGCTCTGGAAACACCATATATTTT.

This clone was seen a handful of times. The chain has TRBV28 and TRBJ1-6, with TRBD1 matching over 9 bases. V was pared by 8 bases and J by 14 bases, with 10 bases of the junction left unmatched. The germline CDR1 and CDR2 sequences are MDHEN and SYDVKM. The CDR3 is 13 residues long. The CDR3 nucleotides read TGTGCCAGCCCGGACAGGGGATCAGGAACCCTCCACTTT. Its protein is CASPDRGSGTLHF.

This chain joins TRBV9 and TRBJ2-2; D perhaps matches TRBD1 (5 bases). From germline, CDR1 is SGDLS and CDR2 YYNGEE. Trimming removed 0 bases from V and 1 base from J, with 10 bases in between. CDR3 length: 16 residues. CDR3 in amino acids: CASSVVQGVNTGELFF. In nucleotides, the CDR3 is TGTGCCAGCAGCGTAGTTCAGGGTGTGAACACCGGGGAGCTGTTTTTT.

This clone was detected a few times. This sample also contains other DNA sequences that code for the same CDR3. The chain carries TRBV5-1 and TRBJ2-1, with TRBD1 as a possible D gene (5 bases). The CDR3 runs 15 residues. V was pared by 4 bases and J by 1 base, with 12 bases between. Germline CDR1 reads SGHRS; CDR2 reads YFSETQ. This chain's CDR3 is CASSNTGSSYNEQFF. The CDR3 nucleotides are TGCGCCAGCAGCAACACAGGTAGTTCCTACAATGAGCAGTTCTTC.

In its sample, this clone was seen a few times. The chain recombines TRBV2 with TRBJ1-6; D unclear. The CDR3 consists of 14 residues. V lost 2 bases, J lost 7 bases, and 9 bases lay in between. Germline-derived CDR1 and CDR2 are SNHLY and FYNNEI. In DNA, the CDR3 is TGTGCCAGCAGTGAATTACAGACAAATTCACCCCTCCACTTT. Its translation is CASSELQTNSPLHF. Filled out from reference TRBV2 and TRBJ1-6, the complete variable domain reads EPEVTQTPSHQVTQMGQEVILRCVPISNHLYFYWYRQILGQKVEFLVSFYNNEISEKSEIFDDQFSVERPDGSNFTLKIRSTKLEDSAMYFCASSELQTNSPLHFGNGTRLTVT.

CDR3 residues: CSARRTDGYTF. The CDR3 nucleotides read TGCAGTGCTAGGCGGACAGATGGCTACACCTTC. This chain uses TRBV20-1 with TRBJ1-2; D possibly corresponds to TRBD1 (6 bases). The CDR3 totals 11 residues. Germline V gene sequence: CDR1 DFQATT, CDR2 SNEGSKA (reference sequence). The V and J ends lost 3 bases and 6 bases respectively, with 8 bases between them.

The chain combines TRBV4-1 with TRBJ1-2; D is unresolved. In germline, CDR1 is MGHRA, CDR2 YSYEKL. This CDR3 is built from 14 residues. V gave up 0 bases and J gave up 8 bases, with 13 bases separating them. The CDR3 nucleotides are TGCGCCAGCAGCCAAGAAACACGGCGGGGAGGCTACACCTTC. Encoded protein: CASSQETRRGGYTF.

This clone was observed a few times. The chain links TRBV6-1 to TRBJ2-7; D remains unclear. This CDR3 region has 14 residues. V lost 4 bases, J lost 0 bases, and 10 bases lay in between. Germline CDR1 MNHNS, CDR2 SASEGT. Written as DNA, the CDR3 is TGTGCCAGCAGTGTAGCCTCCAGCTCCTACGAGCAGTACTTC. Its translation: CASSVASSSYEQYF.

The chain couples TRBV10-1 to TRBJ2-2, with TRBD1 matching over 9 bases. Trimming took 8 bases from V and 6 from J; bases not matched to a gene: 10. CDR1 is WNHNN, CDR2 SYGVQD, per germline (reference sequence). This CDR3 has 15 amino acids. CDR3 region: CASGPQGARAGELFF. The CDR3 coding sequence is TGCGCCAGCGGTCCACAGGGGGCAAGGGCCGGGGAGCTGTTTTTT.

This clone was found a few times. This sequence joins TRBV7-2 and TRBJ2-7, with 7 bases that match TRBD1. V shed 3 bases and J 2 bases; nucleotides not matched to a gene: 10. Looked up from germline, CDR1 is SGHTA and CDR2 is FQGNSA. The CDR3 contains 16 residues. The CDR3 bases are TGTGCCAGCAGCTTGCCGGGACAGTTTCCTCCCTACGAGCAGTACTTC. Encoded protein: CASSLPGQFPPYEQYF.

This clone showed up just a few times. The rearrangement uses TRBV19 and TRBJ2-1, with 8 bases lining up with TRBD2. Germline V gene data show CDR1 as LNHDA and CDR2 as SQIVND (reference sequence). V dropped 5 bases and J dropped 9; count of bases not matched to a gene: 9. The length of the CDR3 is 14 residues. The DNA for the CDR3 is TGTGCCAGTAGTCAAACGGGGGGGCCTTTTGAGCAGTTCTTC. Its translation: CASSQTGGPFEQFF.

This clone was seen more than once but under ten times. The rearrangement joins TRBV6-5 to TRBJ2-3; the D gene is possibly TRBD2 (6 bases). The germline CDR1 and CDR2 sequences are MNHEY and SVGAGI. Trimming removed 6 bases at V and 0 bases at J, with 10 bases between. The CDR3 has 14 amino acids. The CDR3 region is CASRGTFSTDTQYF. Here the CDR3 DNA reads TGTGCCAGCAGGGGGACTTTTAGCACAGATACGCAGTATTTT.

This clone has a handful of counts. The chain uses TRBV5-1 and TRBJ2-7; 9 nucleotides line up with TRBD1. Losses at the gene ends were 0 bases for V and 5 bases for J; bases not matched to a gene: 6. The CDR3 has 15 amino acids. CDR1 and CDR2 (germline): SGHRS, YFSETQ. The CDR3 DNA sequence: TGCGCCAGCAGCTTGGGGGACAGGGACCACAACGAGCAGTACTTC. Residues: CASSLGDRDHNEQYF.

This clone turned up a few times. The chain uses TRBV5-1 and TRBJ2-5, with D tentatively TRBD2 (6 bases). The germline V and J ends were trimmed by 0 bases and 2 bases, with 11 bases remaining between them. CDR3 length: 15 amino acids. Germline CDR1 is SGHRS and CDR2 is YFSETQ. In nucleotides, the CDR3 is TGCGCCAGCAGCTTGGAGCTAGCGAAGCAAGAGACCCAGTACTTC. Translating it yields CASSLELAKQETQYF.

This chain uses TRBV4-1 with TRBJ1-2, with 7 bases identical to TRBD1. This CDR3 has 15 amino acids. With V trimmed by 2 bases and J by 8 bases, 11 bases remained unmatched. The germline V gene has CDR1 MGHRA and CDR2 YSYEKL. The CDR3 here is CASSQPLQGMPGYTF. Here the CDR3 DNA reads TGCGCCAGCAGCCAACCTCTACAGGGGATGCCCGGCTACACCTTC.

This rearrangement joins TRBV29-1 to TRBJ1-1; the match to TRBD1 covers 9 bases. Germline assignment: CDR1 SQVTM and CDR2 ANQGSEA. The CDR3 contains 13 residues. Here the CDR3 reads CIGGTGLNTEAFF. CDR3 bases: TGCATAGGGGGGACAGGGCTGAACACTGAAGCTTTCTTT.

This clone was seen only a few times. The chain recombines TRBV25-1 with TRBJ1-1, with 12 bases that match TRBD1. The V segment lost 3 bases and the J segment 5 bases; nucleotides outside the gene matches: 4. The V gene's germline CDR1 is MGHDK and CDR2 SYGVNS. CDR3 length equals 15 residues. The CDR3 DNA reads as TGTGCCAGCAGTGAGGGGGGACAGGGGGCGACTGAAGCTTTCTTT. This translates into CASSEGGQGATEAFF.

This clone was seen a few times. The chain is built from TRBV5-1 and TRBJ2-5, with D possibly being TRBD1 (5 bases). The germline V gene encodes CDR1 SGHRS and CDR2 YFSETQ. The CDR3 extends over 14 amino acids. With 1 base removed from V and 1 base from J, the gap between germline ends came to 8 bases. DNA for the CDR3: TGCGCCAGCAGCTTGTTAGGGGTCCAAGAGACCCAGTACTTC. Translating it yields CASSLLGVQETQYF.